A selection of T cell receptor beta chains follows, all from one sample in a study of T cell responses to AZD1222 COVID-19 vaccine. Libraries were prepared by immunoSEQ multiplex PCR; TCRdb keeps only in-frame clonotypes and omits some of them. The sample lists about 130,000 clones, roughly 88% occurring once. The sequencing used peripheral blood, collected 28 days after the second AZD1222 dose. Receptor source: an adult who received the AZD1222 COVID-19 vaccine. CDR3s include the opening cysteine and the closing phenylalanine or tryptophan. Each record gives: J gene, V gene, D gene, clone size, CDR3 protein, CDR3 DNA. D genes are given only for firm matches. Clone size is stated in some rows and not others, as once, few, many or a class when expanded.

TRBJ2-1 | TRBV7-9 | . | once | CASRSPNTILF | TGTGCCAGCAGATCTCCTAACACCATCCTCTTC
TRBJ1-3 | TRBV28 | . | . | CASRYSSGNTIYF | TGTGCCAGCAGGTACTCCTCTGGAAACACCATATATTTT
TRBJ1-4 | TRBV3-1/TRBV3-2 | . | . | CASSTSTVEKLFF | TGTGCCAGCAGCACTTCGACGGTTGAAAAACTGTTTTTT
TRBJ1-4 | TRBV24-1 | . | . | CATSAVATNEKLFF | TGTGCCACCAGTGCAGTTGCAACTAATGAAAAACTGTTTTTT
TRBJ1-1 | TRBV6-5 | . | . | CASSLGGDTEAFF | TGTGCCAGCAGTCTGGGTGGAGACACTGAAGCTTTCTTT
TRBJ1-5 | TRBV11-2 | . | . | CASSLADGINQPQHF | TGTGCCAGCAGCTTAGCGGACGGAATAAATCAGCCCCAGCATTTT
TRBJ1-1 | TRBV7-6 | . | . | CASSLGSYTEAFF | TGTGCCAGCAGCTTGGGCTCGTACACTGAAGCTTTCTTT
TRBJ2-2 | TRBV7-9 | TRBD1 | . | CASSRQGSGELFF | TGTGCCAGCAGCCGACAGGGTTCCGGGGAGCTGTTTTTT
TRBJ1-1 | TRBV2 | . | . | CASSPPSSNTEAFF | TGTGCCAGCAGCCCACCTTCCTCGAACACTGAAGCTTTCTTT
TRBJ2-7 | TRBV6-5 | . | . | CASRSLGQNYEQYF | TGTGCCAGCAGGAGTTTGGGGCAGAACTACGAGCAGTACTTC
TRBJ2-1 | TRBV7-9 | TRBD2 | . | CASSSRGLAGFF | TGTGCCAGCAGCTCCCGGGGACTAGCTGGGTTCTTC
TRBJ1-2 | TRBV7-2 | . | . | CASSLISEQMGYTF | TGTGCCAGCAGCTTAATTTCTGAGCAGATGGGCTACACCTTC
TRBJ2-7 | TRBV6-2/TRBV6-3 | . | . | CASSLGTTYEQYF | TGTGCCAGCAGCCTCGGGACCACCTACGAGCAGTACTTC
TRBJ2-5 | TRBV18 | . | . | CASSPSRVGLKQETQYF | TGTGCCAGCTCACCGTCCAGGGTCGGATTAAAACAAGAGACCCAGTACTTC
TRBJ2-3 | TRBV28 | . | once | CASSPHGTDSTDTQYF | TGTGCCAGCAGTCCGCATGGTACTGATAGCACAGATACGCAGTATTTT
TRBJ2-2 | TRBV7-9 | . | . | CASSLGATRSTGELFF | TGTGCCAGCAGCTTAGGGGCCACAAGATCCACCGGGGAGCTGTTTTTT
TRBJ2-1 | TRBV7-8 | . | few | CASSLRLSSYNEQFF | TGTGCCAGCAGCTTAAGGCTGAGCTCCTACAATGAGCAGTTCTTC
TRBJ1-5 | TRBV6-5 | TRBD1 | . | CASSPTGIFQPQHF | TGTGCCAGCAGCCCGACAGGGATATTTCAGCCCCAGCATTTT
TRBJ1-5 | TRBV18 | TRBD1 | . | CASSPYTGVSNQPQHF | TGTGCCAGCTCACCTTATACAGGGGTAAGCAATCAGCCCCAGCATTTT
TRBJ2-3 | TRBV11-2 | . | . | CASSTSTDTQYF | TGTGCCAGCAGCACCAGCACAGATACGCAGTATTTT
TRBJ2-1 | TRBV2 | TRBD2 | . | CASSEESGGNEQFF | TGTGCCAGCAGTGAAGAGTCGGGGGGGAATGAGCAGTTCTTC
TRBJ1-5 | TRBV4-1 | TRBD1 | few | CASSQGGQAGQPQHF | TGCGCCAGCAGCCAAGGTGGACAGGCGGGTCAGCCCCAGCATTTT
TRBJ2-2 | TRBV5-1 | . | . | CASSLGVPTGELFF | TGCGCCAGCAGCTTGGGAGTTCCCACCGGGGAGCTGTTTTTT
TRBJ1-1 | TRBV5-1 | TRBD1 | few | CASSWQGAEGTEAFF | TGCGCCAGCAGCTGGCAGGGGGCGGAAGGCACTGAAGCTTTCTTT
TRBJ2-3 | TRBV27 | . | . | CASLGADTQYF | TGTGCCAGCCTGGGGGCAGATACGCAGTATTTT
TRBJ1-2 | TRBV18 | . | . | CASSPRQNYGYTF | TGTGCCAGCTCACCTCGACAGAACTATGGCTACACCTTC
TRBJ2-1 | TRBV4-1 | TRBD2 | . | CASSRLAGGRQPYNEQFF | TGCGCCAGCAGCCGTCTAGCGGGGGGCCGGCAACCTTACAATGAGCAGTTCTTC
TRBJ2-2 | TRBV23-1 | TRBD2 | . | CASSHPSGRAVDGELFF | TGCGCCAGCAGTCACCCCAGCGGGAGGGCCGTAGACGGGGAGCTGTTTTTT
TRBJ1-4 | TRBV5-5 | . | few | CASSDLGEKLFF | TGTGCCAGCAGCGATCTGGGTGAAAAACTGTTTTTT
TRBJ2-5 | TRBV9 | TRBD2 | . | CASSPRLAGGRSEETQYF | TGTGCCAGCAGCCCCCGACTAGCGGGGGGGCGGAGTGAAGAGACCCAGTACTTC
TRBJ2-5 | TRBV19 | TRBD2 | . | CASVETSGSKTQYF | TGTGCCAGTGTCGAAACTAGCGGGAGTAAGACCCAGTACTTC
TRBJ2-3 | TRBV3-1/TRBV3-2 | . | . | CASSQVVSTDTQYF | TGTGCCAGCAGCCAAGTGGTTAGCACAGATACGCAGTATTTT
TRBJ2-7 | TRBV2 | . | . | CASSENREQYF | TGTGCCAGCAGTGAAAATCGGGAGCAGTACTTC
TRBJ1-5 | TRBV4-3 | . | . | CASSQEARDYQPQHF | TGCGCCAGCAGCCAAGAAGCCAGAGACTATCAGCCCCAGCATTTT
TRBJ1-4 | TRBV28 | TRBD1 | . | CASSSRQGNEKLFF | TGTGCCAGCAGTTCACGACAGGGTAATGAAAAACTGTTTTTT
TRBJ1-5 | TRBV3-1/TRBV3-2 | . | . | CASSRSGNQPQHF | TGTGCCAGCAGTCGCTCAGGGAATCAGCCCCAGCATTTT
TRBJ1-2 | TRBV6-2/TRBV6-3 | TRBD1 | . | CASSYEGQAFYYGYTF | TGTGCCAGCAGTTACGAAGGACAGGCATTCTACTATGGCTACACCTTC
TRBJ1-5 | TRBV28 | . | . | CATASERYQPQHF | TGTGCCACTGCGTCCGAAAGGTATCAGCCCCAGCATTTT
TRBJ1-1 | TRBV6-5 | . | . | CASSHDGPPNPEAFF | TGTGCCAGCAGCCACGACGGGCCTCCGAACCCTGAAGCTTTCTTT
TRBJ2-2 | TRBV18 | . | once | CASSPTRNTGELFF | TGTGCCAGCTCACCAACCAGAAACACCGGGGAGCTGTTTTTT
TRBJ1-2 | TRBV9 | TRBD1 | . | CASSAGQGALGYTF | TGTGCCAGCAGCGCGGGACAGGGGGCGCTTGGCTACACCTTC